Below, one T cell receptor beta chain is given with its context. Its specific antigen is unknown. Base qualities are not provided; no much larger clone lies one nucleotide away. The record originates from a study of T cells after yellow fever vaccination (dated by TCRdb to the late 2010s). Background for the entire study: The SMART-Seq v4 Ultra Low Input RNA kit was used to prepare libraries from fractions with low cell numbers. The cohort comprised two healthy male donors, one aged 18 to 29 and one aged 30 to 40 years. To track T-cell clones before and after primary and booster YFV17D yellow fever vaccination, bulk TCR alpha and beta repertoires were sequenced longitudinally. Bulk PBMC replicates and cell subsets were isolated from blood drawn at multiple timepoints before and after both primary and secondary immunization.

Findings and caveats that apply to the study as a whole: The secondary T-cell response was weaker than the primary response but faster, peaking on day 5 instead of day 15. Most clones expanded after primary vaccination (about 96% of CD4 and around 88% of CD8) were re-detected after the booster, suggesting that broad memory maintenance occurred. Because only a couple of donors were included in the study, the extent to which the findings can be generalized is limited. Computational filtering was required because FACS-sorted repertoires could contain abundant contaminating clonotypes from the bulk population. A small fraction of clonotypes showed up in both the CD4 and CD8 compartments, probably as a result of convergent recombination.

The CDR3, from cysteine to phenylalanine, totals 12 residues. Only the CDR3 portion is preserved as DNA: 36 bases, with reading frame beginning at the first base. CDR1 and CDR2, per the germline V gene (reference sequence), are GTSNPN and SVGIG. V loses 4 bases of germline sequence and J loses 5 bases, and the interval between the two ends is 11 bases. TCR cDNA was made using 5'RACE template switching, a step that added a universal primer site and unique molecular identifiers. Priming for cDNA synthesis came from both the TCR alpha and TCR beta constant segments. Two PCR steps were used to amplify libraries, with sample barcodes and sequencing adapters being added in the second step. Sequencing of libraries was done on Illumina HiSeq 2500 (2x100 bp) or NovaSeq (2x150 bp). The study's own analysis went as follows. MIGEC handled demultiplexing of reads and collapsing into UMI consensus sequences, while MiXCR performed V(D)J alignment. Vaccine-responding clonotypes were identified with edgeR using replicate PBMC samples, with FDR below 0.01 and a log2 fold change above 5 up to day 15 being required. Bulk clonotypes were assigned CD4 or CD8 identity according to which sequenced CD4 or CD8 repertoire held them at higher abundance. TCRdb applied fastp at Q25 and MiXCR to the public reads, then kept only in-frame beta chains. A single entry per CDR3 protein holds the most common genes and DNA from its merged rows. Clone size and V and J calls follow TCRdb, not the original study. The sample records some 320,000 distinct CDR3 sequences, roughly 8.7% of which are singletons. Clones ranked in the top ten supply under 20% of the sample.

The treatment or condition label here, explained by the study, means: live attenuated yellow fever vaccine strain. Two biological replicates of bulk PBMCs were collected at each blood-draw timepoint. PBMCs were isolated from peripheral blood using a standard Ficoll-Paque protocol. TriZol was used to extract RNA from bulk PBMCs, CD4 and CD8 fractions, and dextramer-positive and dextramer-negative fractions. The V and J segments used are TRBV30 and TRBJ1-1; a weak D assignment points to TRBD1 (6 bases agree). The source is a man aged 18 to 35 who received the YFV17D yellow fever vaccine. The sample in question was PBMCs, obtained on the day of the first yellow fever vaccination. The CDR3 corresponds to CAWMVGGTEAFF. The DNA sequence is TGTGCCTGGATGGTAGGGGGTACTGAAGCTTTCTTT.